A single TCR beta chain is shown here with its context. The sample is drawn from a study of blood T cell repertoires in COVID-19. As for the study in general: Acute and convalescent COVID-19 samples came from the United States, Italy and Spain. T cells, B-cell-depleted T cells, or PBMCs supplied cDNA or gDNA.

Per the original data handling: Estimates of nucleated cell counts were drawn from the amplification of reference gene primers. Sequencing used immunoSEQ multiplex PCR; TCRdb keeps in-frame clones, though not all of them. V and J calls and clone size follow that table, whereas D and trimming were derived from the DNA. The sample includes roughly 12,000 clones, over 90% of them seen just once. The origin of this receptor is a woman in her 70s with active COVID-19. Sequenced sample: peripheral blood.

CDR3 nucleotide sequence: TGTGCCAGCAGCTTGTCGGGGTTTGAAGCTTTCTTT. Residues: CASSLSGFEAFF. The gene calls are TRBV5-6 and TRBJ1-1; unclear D gene. The ends were cut back, 1 base at V and 7 bases at J, with 8 bases in the middle. CDR3 length equals 12 residues. The V gene's germline CDR1 is SGHDT and CDR2 YYEEEE.